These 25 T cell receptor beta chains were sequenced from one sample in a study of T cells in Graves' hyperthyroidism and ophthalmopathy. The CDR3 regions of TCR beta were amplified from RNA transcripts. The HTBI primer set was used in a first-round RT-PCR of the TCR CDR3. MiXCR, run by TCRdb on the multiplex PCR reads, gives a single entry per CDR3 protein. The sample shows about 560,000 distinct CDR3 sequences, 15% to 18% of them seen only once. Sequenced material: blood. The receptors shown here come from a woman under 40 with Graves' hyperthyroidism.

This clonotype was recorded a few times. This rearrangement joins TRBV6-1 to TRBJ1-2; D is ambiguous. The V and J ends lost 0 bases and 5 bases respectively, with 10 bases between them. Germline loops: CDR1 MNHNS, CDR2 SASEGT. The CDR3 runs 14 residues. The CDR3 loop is CASSEALGGYGYTF. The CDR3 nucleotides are TGTGCCAGCAGTGAAGCGCTTGGAGGGTATGGCTACACCTTC.

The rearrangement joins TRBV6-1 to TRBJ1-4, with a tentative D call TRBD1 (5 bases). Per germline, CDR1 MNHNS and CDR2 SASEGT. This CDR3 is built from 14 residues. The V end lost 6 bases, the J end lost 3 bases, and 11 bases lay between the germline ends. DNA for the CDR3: TGTGCCAGCAGCCCCGGGACCCCTAATGAAAAACTGTTTTTT. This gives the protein CASSPGTPNEKLFF.

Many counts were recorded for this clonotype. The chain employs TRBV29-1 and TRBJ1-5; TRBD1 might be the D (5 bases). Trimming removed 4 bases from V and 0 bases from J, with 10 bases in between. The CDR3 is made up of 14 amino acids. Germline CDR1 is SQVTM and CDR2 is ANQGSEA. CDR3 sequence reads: CSVVVQGSNQPQHF. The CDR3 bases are TGCAGCGTTGTTGTCCAGGGTAGCAATCAGCCCCAGCATTTT.

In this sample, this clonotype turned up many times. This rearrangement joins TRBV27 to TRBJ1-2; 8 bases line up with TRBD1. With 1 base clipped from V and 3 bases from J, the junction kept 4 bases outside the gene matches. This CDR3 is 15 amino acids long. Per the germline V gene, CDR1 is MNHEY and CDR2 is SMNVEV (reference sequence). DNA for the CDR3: TGTGCCAGCAGTTTATTCAGGGGGCCATACTATGGCTACACCTTC. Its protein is CASSLFRGPYYGYTF.

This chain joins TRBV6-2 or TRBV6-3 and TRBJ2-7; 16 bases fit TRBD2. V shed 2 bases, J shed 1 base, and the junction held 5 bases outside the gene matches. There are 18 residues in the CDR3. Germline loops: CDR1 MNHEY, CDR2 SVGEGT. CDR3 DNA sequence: TGTGCCAGCAGTTACACCGGGACTAGCGGGAGGGGTTCCTACGAGCAGTACTTC. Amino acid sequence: CASSYTGTSGRGSYEQYF.

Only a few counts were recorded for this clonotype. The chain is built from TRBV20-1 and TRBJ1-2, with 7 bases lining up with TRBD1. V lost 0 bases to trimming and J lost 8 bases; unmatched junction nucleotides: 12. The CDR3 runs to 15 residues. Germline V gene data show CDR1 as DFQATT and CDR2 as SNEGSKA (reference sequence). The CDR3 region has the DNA TGCAGTGCTAGAGATATGCGAGGGGGCCTCGGAGGCTACACCTTC. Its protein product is CSARDMRGGLGGYTF.

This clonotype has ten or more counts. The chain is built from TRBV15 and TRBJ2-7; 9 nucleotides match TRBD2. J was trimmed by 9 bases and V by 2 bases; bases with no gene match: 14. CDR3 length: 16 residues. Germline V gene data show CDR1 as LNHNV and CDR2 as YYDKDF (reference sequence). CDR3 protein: CATSRPGAGGPLVQYF. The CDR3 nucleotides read TGTGCCACCAGCAGACCAGGAGCGGGAGGCCCTCTGGTGCAGTACTTC.

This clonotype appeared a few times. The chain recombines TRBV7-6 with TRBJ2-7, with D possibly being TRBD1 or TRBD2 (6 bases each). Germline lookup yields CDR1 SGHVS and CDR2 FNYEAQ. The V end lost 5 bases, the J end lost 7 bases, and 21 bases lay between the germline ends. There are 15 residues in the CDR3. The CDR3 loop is CASSRQAEAGGEQYF. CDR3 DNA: TGTGCCAGCAGCCGACAGGCCGAAGCTGGAGGGGAGCAGTACTTC.

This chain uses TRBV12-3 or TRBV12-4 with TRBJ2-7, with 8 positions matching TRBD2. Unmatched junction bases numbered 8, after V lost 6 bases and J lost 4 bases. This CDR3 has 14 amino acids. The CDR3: CASRGVRGGYEQYF. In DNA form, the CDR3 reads TGTGCCAGCAGGGGGGTTCGGGGGGGGTACGAGCAGTACTTC.

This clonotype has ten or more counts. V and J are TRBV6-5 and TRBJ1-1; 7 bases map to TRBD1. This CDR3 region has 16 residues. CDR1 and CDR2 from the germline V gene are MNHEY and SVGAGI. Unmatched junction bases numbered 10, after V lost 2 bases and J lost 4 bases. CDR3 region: CASSYGAGSGGTEAFF. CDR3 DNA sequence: TGTGCCAGCAGTTACGGTGCGGGTTCAGGGGGCACTGAAGCTTTCTTT.

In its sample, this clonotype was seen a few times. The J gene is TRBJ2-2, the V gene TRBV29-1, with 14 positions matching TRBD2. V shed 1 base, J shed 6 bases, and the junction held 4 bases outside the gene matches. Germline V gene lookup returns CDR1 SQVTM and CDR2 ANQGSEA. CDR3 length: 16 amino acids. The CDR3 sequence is CSVEVGLAGGPGELFF. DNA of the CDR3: TGCAGCGTTGAAGTAGGACTAGCGGGAGGCCCCGGGGAGCTGTTTTTT.

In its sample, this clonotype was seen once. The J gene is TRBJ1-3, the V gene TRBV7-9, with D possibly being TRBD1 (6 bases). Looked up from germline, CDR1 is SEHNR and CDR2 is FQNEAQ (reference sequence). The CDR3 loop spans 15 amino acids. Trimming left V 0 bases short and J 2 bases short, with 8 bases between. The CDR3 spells CASSLAGTPGNTIYF. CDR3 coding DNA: TGTGCCAGCAGCTTAGCCGGGACACCTGGAAACACCATATATTTT.

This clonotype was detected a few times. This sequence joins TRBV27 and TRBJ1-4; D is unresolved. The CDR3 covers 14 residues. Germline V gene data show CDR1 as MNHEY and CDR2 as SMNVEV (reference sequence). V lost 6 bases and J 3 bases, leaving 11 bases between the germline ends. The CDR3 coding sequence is TGTGCCAGCAGGGGATTGGAGGCTAATGAAAAACTGTTTTTT. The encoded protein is CASRGLEANEKLFF.

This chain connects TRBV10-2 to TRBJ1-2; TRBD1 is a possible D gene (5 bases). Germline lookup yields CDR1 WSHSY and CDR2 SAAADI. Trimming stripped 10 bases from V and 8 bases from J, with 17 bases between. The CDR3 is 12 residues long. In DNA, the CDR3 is TGCGCCACCCGCGCAGGGTCGGGGGGCTACACCTTC. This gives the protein CATRAGSGGYTF.

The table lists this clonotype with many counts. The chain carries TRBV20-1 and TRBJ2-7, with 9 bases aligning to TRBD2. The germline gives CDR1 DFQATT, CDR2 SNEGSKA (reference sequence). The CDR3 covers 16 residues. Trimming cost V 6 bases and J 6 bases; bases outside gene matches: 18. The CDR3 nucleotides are TGCAGTGCCAGACCCCACCTAAATAGCGGGAGAGGCGAGCAGTACTTC. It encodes CSARPHLNSGRGEQYF.

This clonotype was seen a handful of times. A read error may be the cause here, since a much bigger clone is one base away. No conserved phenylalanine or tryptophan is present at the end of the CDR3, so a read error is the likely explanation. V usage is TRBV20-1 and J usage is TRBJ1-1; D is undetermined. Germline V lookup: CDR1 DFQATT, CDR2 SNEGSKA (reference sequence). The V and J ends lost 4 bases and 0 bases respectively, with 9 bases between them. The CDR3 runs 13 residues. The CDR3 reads CSATLAVNTEAFL. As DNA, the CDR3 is TGCAGTGCTACCCTAGCGGTGAACACTGAAGCTTTCCTT.

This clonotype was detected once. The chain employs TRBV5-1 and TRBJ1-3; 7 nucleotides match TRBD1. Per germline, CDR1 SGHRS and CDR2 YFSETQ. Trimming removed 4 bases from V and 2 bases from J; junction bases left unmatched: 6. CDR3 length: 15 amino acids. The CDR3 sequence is CASSDRQGAGNTIYF. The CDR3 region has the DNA TGCGCCAGCAGCGACAGACAGGGAGCTGGAAACACCATATATTTT.

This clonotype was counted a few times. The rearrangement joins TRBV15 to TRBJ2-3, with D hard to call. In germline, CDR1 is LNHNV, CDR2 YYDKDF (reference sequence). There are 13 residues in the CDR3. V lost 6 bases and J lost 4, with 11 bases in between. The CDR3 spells CATRSSVSDTQYF. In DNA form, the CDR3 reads TGTGCCACCAGGTCTTCTGTTTCAGATACGCAGTATTTT.

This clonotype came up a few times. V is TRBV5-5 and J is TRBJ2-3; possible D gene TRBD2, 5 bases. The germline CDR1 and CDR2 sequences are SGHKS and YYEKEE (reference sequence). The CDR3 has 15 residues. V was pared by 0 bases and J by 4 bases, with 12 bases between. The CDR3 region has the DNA TGTGCCAGCAGCTTGGTGGTGGGAGTCTCAGATACGCAGTATTTT. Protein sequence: CASSLVVGVSDTQYF. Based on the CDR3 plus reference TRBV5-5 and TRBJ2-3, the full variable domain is DAGVTQSPTHLIKTRGQQVTLRCSPISGHKSVSWYQQVLGQGPQFIFQYYEKEERGRGNFPDRFSARQFPNYSSELNVNALLLGDSALYLCASSLVVGVSDTQYFGPGTRLTVL.

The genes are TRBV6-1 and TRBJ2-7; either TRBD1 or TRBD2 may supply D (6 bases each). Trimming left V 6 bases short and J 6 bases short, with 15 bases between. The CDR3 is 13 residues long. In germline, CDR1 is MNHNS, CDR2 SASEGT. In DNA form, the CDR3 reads TGTGCCAGCAGCAGCGGGCGAGGGGGCGAGCAGTACTTC. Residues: CASSSGRGGEQYF.

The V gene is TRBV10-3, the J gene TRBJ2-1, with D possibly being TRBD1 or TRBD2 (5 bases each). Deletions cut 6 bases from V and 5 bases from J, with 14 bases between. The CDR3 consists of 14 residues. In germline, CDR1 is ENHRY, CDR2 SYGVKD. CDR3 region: CAISYTRDHNEQFF. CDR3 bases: TGTGCCATCAGCTATACCCGGGACCACAATGAGCAGTTCTTC.

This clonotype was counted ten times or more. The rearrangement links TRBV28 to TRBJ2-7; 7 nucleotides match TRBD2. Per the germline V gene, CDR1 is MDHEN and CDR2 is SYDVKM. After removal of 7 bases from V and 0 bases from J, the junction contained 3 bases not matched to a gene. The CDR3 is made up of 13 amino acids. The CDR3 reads CASTGGSSYEQYF. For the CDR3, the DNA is TGTGCCAGCACGGGCGGGAGCTCCTACGAGCAGTACTTC.

The CDR3 reads CAWSREGLSNQPQHF. The CDR3 DNA sequence: TGTGCCTGGAGTAGGGAGGGACTCAGCAATCAGCCCCAGCATTTT. The chain links TRBV30 to TRBJ1-5; the D gene is possibly TRBD1 (5 bases). Germline CDR1 reads GTSNPN; CDR2 reads SVGIG (reference sequence). This CDR3 has 15 residues. Trimming stripped 2 bases from V and 1 base from J, with 12 bases between. Full variable domain (outside the CDR3, taken from reference TRBV30 and TRBJ1-5): SQTIHQWPATLVQPVGSPLSLECTVEGTSNPNLYWYRQAAGRGLQLLFYSVGIGQISSEVPQNLSASRPQDRQFILSSKKLLLSDSGFYLCAWSREGLSNQPQHFGDGTRLSIL.

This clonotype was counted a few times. CDR3 protein: CSVDYGTDTQYF. In nucleotides, the CDR3 is TGCAGCGTTGATTACGGAACAGATACGCAGTATTTT. The chain has TRBV29-1 and TRBJ2-3; D is undetermined. Germline V gives CDR1 SQVTM, CDR2 ANQGSEA. Deletions cut 3 bases from V and 3 bases from J, with 7 bases between. The CDR3 is made up of 12 amino acids.

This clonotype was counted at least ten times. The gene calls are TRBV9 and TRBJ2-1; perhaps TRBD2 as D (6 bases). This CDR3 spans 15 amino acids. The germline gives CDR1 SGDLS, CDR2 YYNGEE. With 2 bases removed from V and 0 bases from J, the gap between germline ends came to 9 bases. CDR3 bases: TGTGCCAGCAGCGTGAGGGACTCCTCCTACAATGAGCAGTTCTTC. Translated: CASSVRDSSYNEQFF.